The 24 T cell receptor beta chains given below trace back to one sample, sequenced in a study of blood T cells in healthy people across ages. PCR was performed a second time for roughly 7 to 11 cycles using a sample-barcoded 5' primer and a J-beta primer mix. One entry per CDR3 protein, called by TCRdb with MiXCR from the 5' RACE reads. Among 760,000 or so distinct CDR3 sequences listed, roughly 25% were seen once. The sample was also linked to a second study, of T cells of mothers and their children.

Sequencing used blood. These receptors were collected from a boy aged 5-17 years in good health.

The rearrangement links TRBV7-8 to TRBJ2-5, with 7 positions matching TRBD1. The DNA end is more similar to TRBJ2-7, so the J call may be wrong. The CDR3 has 15 residues. CDR1 is SGHVS and CDR2 is FQNEAQ in the germline V gene. CDR3 nucleotides: TGTGCCAGCAGCGCCCTAGGGGGCCGCTCCTACGAGCAGTACTTC. Translation gives CASSALGGRSYEQYF.

This clonotype has a handful of counts. The chain has TRBV4-2 and TRBJ2-7; D ambiguous. V was trimmed by 1 base and J by 2 bases, leaving 6 bases between them. The CDR3 length is 13 residues. CDR1 and CDR2 (germline): LGHNA, YNFKEQ. CDR3 sequence (DNA): TGTGCCAGCAGCCAAGGCGACACCTACGAGCAGTACTTC. As protein: CASSQGDTYEQYF.

The chain has TRBV21-1 and TRBJ1-4; whether TRBD1, the table's D call, matches the DNA was not checked. TRBV21-1 is annotated as a pseudogene. The CDR3 length is 16 residues. CDR3 loop: CASSKDRGGTNEKLFF. CDR3 bases: TGTGCCAGCAGCAAGGACCGGGGGGGAACTAATGAAAAACTGTTTTTT.

This clonotype has only a few counts. CDR3 sequence (DNA): TGTGCCAGCAGCGTGGTAGGGAGGACGTACGAGCAGTACTTC. Translation: CASSVVGRTYEQYF. The chain combines TRBV3-1 with TRBJ2-7; TRBD2 is a possible D gene (6 bases). Germline loops: CDR1 LGHDT, CDR2 YNNKEL (reference sequence). There are 14 residues in the CDR3. V was pared by 5 bases and J by 4 bases, with 15 bases between.

This clonotype has a handful of counts. The CDR3 loop reads CSAPGQGHNEQFF. The CDR3 bases are TGCAGCGCACCGGGACAGGGACACAATGAGCAGTTCTTC. This chain connects TRBV29-1 to TRBJ2-1, with 9 nucleotides matching TRBD1. V trimming: 7 bases; J trimming: 5 bases; junction bases outside the gene matches: 6. CDR3 length: 13 residues. The germline gives CDR1 SQVTM, CDR2 ANQGSEA.

V is TRBV4-2 and J is TRBJ2-7, with D perhaps given as TRBD1 or TRBD2 (5 bases each). CDR1 is LGHNA, CDR2 YNFKEQ, per germline. This CDR3 contains 13 residues. Trimming left V 4 bases short and J 2 bases short, with 9 bases between. CDR3 sequence: CASSREGTYEQYF. Written as DNA, the CDR3 is TGTGCCAGCAGCCGAGAGGGGACCTACGAGCAGTACTTC.

Only a few counts were recorded for this clonotype. This chain uses TRBV29-1 with TRBJ2-5; TRBD2 is a possible D gene (6 bases). The end of the DNA is better explained by TRBJ2-1, so the J call may be wrong. CDR3 length: 15 residues. The germline V gene encodes CDR1 SQVTM and CDR2 ANQGSEA. CDR3 region: CSVVGGAMNLNEQFF. In nucleotides, the CDR3 is TGCAGCGTTGTTGGCGGGGCCATGAATCTCAATGAGCAGTTCTTC.

The chain uses TRBV2 and TRBJ2-7; D remains unclear. Trimming took off 3 bases at V and 3 bases at J, with 6 bases between the two ends. Germline-derived CDR1 and CDR2 are SNHLY and FYNNEI. The CDR3 spans 12 residues. Written as DNA, the CDR3 is TGTGCCAGCAGTGACCAATACTACGAGCAGTACTTC. Translating it yields CASSDQYYEQYF.

This clonotype has just a few counts. The rearrangement joins TRBV5-1 to TRBJ2-2; 7 bases are a match to TRBD1. The germline gives CDR1 SGHRS, CDR2 YFSETQ. Germline trimming cut 1 base from V and 4 bases from J; bases unmatched to any gene: 1. The CDR3 has 14 amino acids. CDR3 sequence reads: CASSLKGATGELFF. CDR3 nucleotides: TGCGCCAGCAGCTTGAAGGGGGCCACCGGGGAGCTGTTTTTT.

The chain carries TRBV27 and TRBJ1-1; 8 nucleotides agree with TRBD1. Trimming at V came to 5 bases and at J to 4 bases, leaving 3 bases not matched to a gene. This CDR3 contains 13 residues. Germline lookup yields CDR1 MNHEY and CDR2 SMNVEV (reference sequence). The CDR3 coding sequence is TGTGCCAGCAGTACAGGGGGGCTCACTGAAGCTTTCTTT. Its translation is CASSTGGLTEAFF.

In its sample, this clonotype was seen a few times. The chain combines TRBV29-1 with TRBJ2-1; D gene ambiguous. Germline values: CDR1 SQVTM, CDR2 ANQGSEA. The CDR3 extends over 16 amino acids. V gave up 6 bases and J gave up 0 bases, with 18 bases separating them. The CDR3 here is CSVQTRFSLSYNEQFF. In DNA, the CDR3 is TGCAGCGTGCAAACCAGGTTCTCCCTCTCCTACAATGAGCAGTTCTTC.

This clonotype was seen a handful of times. The chain employs TRBV25-1 and TRBJ2-5; the D gene is possibly TRBD2 (6 bases). The J call may be wrong; the DNA end is better matched by TRBJ2-1. CDR1 and CDR2 from the germline V gene are MGHDK and SYGVNS. The CDR3 covers 14 residues. For the CDR3, the DNA is TGTGCCAGCAGTGAATGGGGAGGAGGCAATGAGCAGTTCTTC. Translated, it gives CASSEWGGGNEQFF.

The rearrangement joins TRBV29-1 to TRBJ1-3; no definite D call. CDR3 length equals 11 residues. Trimming took 4 bases from V and 3 from J, leaving 4 bases between them. Germline CDR1 SQVTM, CDR2 ANQGSEA. CDR3 residues: CSVAGGNTIYF. In nucleotides, the CDR3 is TGCAGCGTTGCGGGTGGAAACACCATATATTTT.

This chain uses TRBV7-2 with TRBJ2-5, with TRBD2 as a possible D gene (5 bases). Gene TRBJ2-1 matches the end of the DNA better, so the J call may be wrong. The CDR3 consists of 14 residues. Germline CDR1 is SGHTA and CDR2 is FQGNSA. The CDR3 spells CASSPTPLRDEQFF. The CDR3 nucleotides read TGTGCCAGCAGCCCCACGCCGTTGAGGGATGAGCAGTTCTTC.

There are a few counts of this clonotype. The V and J genes are TRBV3-1 and TRBJ2-1; D is possibly TRBD1 (6 bases). Germline CDR1 LGHDT, CDR2 YNNKEL (reference sequence). The CDR3 has 12 residues. V lost 2 bases and J 8 bases, leaving 7 bases between the germline ends. CDR3 sequence (DNA): TGTGCCAGCAGCCAACCAGGGGATGAGCAGTTCTTC. Its protein is CASSQPGDEQFF.

This rearrangement joins TRBV9 to TRBJ2-7, with 7 bases matching TRBD1. Trimming at V came to 2 bases and at J to 2 bases, leaving 4 bases not matched to a gene. The CDR3 totals 14 residues. The germline V gene has CDR1 SGDLS and CDR2 YYNGEE. The CDR3 reads CASSVGQSTYEQYF. DNA of the CDR3: TGTGCCAGCAGCGTGGGACAGTCTACCTACGAGCAGTACTTC.

The chain carries TRBV20-1 and TRBJ2-7; perhaps TRBD2 as D (6 bases). V lost 0 bases and J 0 bases, leaving 18 bases between the germline ends. The germline CDR1 and CDR2 sequences are DFQATT and SNEGSKA (reference sequence). The length of the CDR3 is 17 residues. The CDR3 DNA is TGCAGTGCTAGAGATGTAAGTGCGGAGGGGAGCTCCTACGAGCAGTACTTC. Protein sequence: CSARDVSAEGSSYEQYF.

This clonotype has more than one count but fewer than ten. A junction end diverges from the germline sequence, so it may reflect a read error. The chain has TRBV14 and TRBJ1-1, with D tentatively TRBD1 (5 bases). CDR1 is SGHDN, CDR2 FVKESK, per germline. The CDR3 loop spans 16 amino acids. CDR3 in amino acids: CASSQDWGTSNTETFF. CDR3 nucleotides: TGTGCCAGCAGCCAAGATTGGGGGACGTCGAACACTGAAACTTTCTTT.

This rearrangement joins TRBV28 to TRBJ2-7; tentative D call: TRBD2 (5 bases). Germline assignment: CDR1 MDHEN and CDR2 SYDVKM. Trimming removed 3 bases from V and 2 bases from J, with 17 bases in between. The CDR3 has 16 amino acids. This chain's CDR3 is CASSFEGRLPTYEQYF. In DNA, the CDR3 is TGTGCCAGCAGTTTTGAGGGAAGGCTCCCCACCTACGAGCAGTACTTC.

This clonotype has only a few counts. The chain uses TRBV6-1 and TRBJ2-3, with 15 bases matching TRBD2. Germline V gene data show CDR1 as MNHNS and CDR2 as SASEGT. CDR3 length: 20 residues. V trimming: 5 bases; J trimming: 4 bases; junction bases outside the gene matches: 16. CDR3 loop: CASSPIGLAGGQVVPDTQYF. The CDR3 coding sequence is TGTGCCAGCAGTCCGATCGGACTAGCGGGGGGGCAGGTGGTACCAGATACGCAGTATTTT.

The V and J genes are TRBV6-6 and TRBJ2-1; D possibly corresponds to TRBD1 (6 bases). The closer fit of TRBJ2-5 to the DNA end suggests the J call may be wrong. Germline CDR1 and CDR2: MNHNY and SVGAGI (reference sequence). The CDR3 covers 16 residues. The CDR3 bases are TGTGCCAGCAGTTACTTTGGCCGGACAGTTAAAGAGACCCAGTACTTC. Its protein product is CASSYFGRTVKETQYF.

The table lists this clonotype with a few counts. The J gene is TRBJ1-1, the V gene TRBV7-9; D not certain. The germline gives CDR1 SEHNR, CDR2 FQNEAQ (reference sequence). V lost 1 base, J lost 6 bases, and 6 bases lay in between. The CDR3 loop spans 12 amino acids. CDR3 nucleotides: TGTGCCAGCAGCTTAGACTTCTCTGAAGCTTTCTTT. This codes for CASSLDFSEAFF.

This chain links TRBV3-1 with TRBJ2-5; TRBD2 aligns across 10 bases. V gave up 0 bases and J gave up 7 bases; unmatched junction bases: 11. CDR3 length: 17 amino acids. CDR1 and CDR2 from the germline V gene are LGHDT and YNNKEL (reference sequence). CDR3 sequence reads: CASSQDLLAGGKGTQYF. As DNA, the CDR3 is TGTGCCAGCAGCCAAGATCTATTAGCGGGAGGAAAGGGGACCCAGTACTTC.

This clonotype was counted a few times. The rearrangement links TRBV6-2 or TRBV6-3 to TRBJ1-1; D is perhaps TRBD1 (5 bases). The germline gives CDR1 MNHEY, CDR2 SVGEGT. V was cut by 7 bases and J by 3 bases, with 6 bases left in between. CDR3 length: 11 residues. The DNA for the CDR3 is TGTGCCAGCAAAGGGGACACTGAAGCTTTCTTT. It encodes CASKGDTEAFF.